What follows are 19 T cell receptor beta chains derived from one specimen sequenced in a study of immune evolution from preneoplasia to lung adenocarcinoma. Libraries were prepared by immunoSEQ multiplex PCR; TCRdb keeps only in-frame clonotypes and omits some of them. The sample holds around 3,200 clones, 75% to 85% seen once. The sequenced material came from FFPE adjacent normal lung tissue. These receptors originate from a person aged 70 to 85 with lung adenocarcinoma.

This sequence joins TRBV5-1 and TRBJ2-7; D not resolved. The CDR3 extends over 13 amino acids. Germline CDR1 SGHRS, CDR2 YFSETQ. With 4 bases removed from V and 6 bases from J, the gap between germline ends came to 14 bases. The CDR3 bases are TGCGCCAGCAGCCTGAATCAGTTGTCCGAGCAGTACTTC. It specifies CASSLNQLSEQYF.

This chain uses TRBV6-5 with TRBJ2-7, with D perhaps given as TRBD1 or TRBD2 (5 bases each). Per the germline V gene, CDR1 is MNHEY and CDR2 is SVGAGI. The CDR3 runs to 14 residues. Trimming took off 6 bases at V and 4 bases at J, with 16 bases between the two ends. CDR3 nucleotide sequence: TGTGCCAGCAGCCCCGGGACGGATTATTACGAGCAGTACTTC. Encoded protein: CASSPGTDYYEQYF.

This clone occurred a few times. The chain joins TRBV5-1 to TRBJ2-3; 13 bases are shared with TRBD2. This CDR3 contains 17 residues. The V gene's germline CDR1 is SGHRS and CDR2 YFSETQ. Trimming cost V 4 bases and J 1 base; bases outside gene matches: 6. The CDR3 DNA is TGCGCCAGCAGCCCGTACGGACTAGCGGGGGGCACAGATACGCAGTATTTT. As protein: CASSPYGLAGGTDTQYF.

This clone is judged large. The chain combines TRBV20-1 with TRBJ2-7; D unclear. Germline-derived CDR1 and CDR2 are DFQATT and SNEGSKA (reference sequence). The CDR3 loop spans 11 amino acids. Trimming removed 5 bases from V and 3 bases from J, with 8 bases in between. The CDR3 nucleotides are TGCAGTGCTTGGCTGCGCTACGAGCAGTACTTC. Translating it yields CSAWLRYEQYF.

The chain recombines TRBV7-2 with TRBJ2-7, with D possibly being TRBD1 or TRBD2 (5 bases each). This CDR3 has 15 residues. Germline CDR1 reads SGHTA; CDR2 reads FQGNSA. V lost 4 bases to trimming and J lost 0 bases, with 13 bases between them. This CDR3 reads CASSSPGPTSYEQYF. CDR3 coding DNA: TGTGCCAGCAGCTCACCGGGACCGACCTCCTACGAGCAGTACTTC. Using reference TRBV7-2 and TRBJ2-7 for the parts outside the CDR3, the full variable domain is GAGVSQSPSNKVTEKGKDVELRCDPISGHTALYWYRQSLGQGLEFLIYFQGNSAPDKSGLPSDRFSAERTGGSVSTLTIQRTQQEDSAVYLCASSSPGPTSYEQYFGPGTRLTVT.

The V and J genes are TRBV9 and TRBJ2-5; 10 bases match TRBD2. With V trimmed by 3 bases and J by 5 bases, 10 bases remained unmatched. The germline V gene has CDR1 SGDLS and CDR2 YYNGEE. CDR3 length: 16 amino acids. The DNA of the CDR3 is TGTGCCAGCAGCGGTACTAGCGGGACCGGAACGGAGACCCAGTACTTC. Its protein product is CASSGTSGTGTETQYF.

The chain couples TRBV5-1 to TRBJ1-2; no definite D call. This CDR3 contains 13 residues. Looked up from germline, CDR1 is SGHRS and CDR2 is YFSETQ. The V and J ends lost 0 bases and 4 bases respectively, with 7 bases between them. This CDR3 is CASSLAGSYGYTF. CDR3 DNA sequence: TGCGCCAGCAGCTTGGCAGGCAGCTATGGCTACACCTTC. The full variable domain, in which reference TRBV5-1 and TRBJ1-2 provide the parts outside the CDR3, is KAGVTQTPRYLIKTRGQQVTLSCSPISGHRSVSWYQQTPGQGLQFLFEYFSETQRNKGNFPGRFSGRQFSNSRSEMNVSTLELGDSALYLCASSLAGSYGYTFGSGTRLTVV.

This clone has just a few counts. The rearrangement uses TRBV6-5 and TRBJ2-3; the D gene is possibly TRBD1 (5 bases). V lost 2 bases to trimming and J lost 3 bases, with 6 bases between them. The CDR3 is made up of 13 amino acids. Germline values: CDR1 MNHEY, CDR2 SVGAGI. The CDR3 DNA is TGTGCCAGCAGTTACAGGGGAACAGATACGCAGTATTTT. Protein product: CASSYRGTDTQYF.

V is TRBV11-1 and J is TRBJ2-1; 7 bases are a match to TRBD1. The CDR3 runs to 11 residues. Germline CDR1 reads SGHAT; CDR2 reads FQDESV (reference sequence). Unmatched junction bases numbered 3, after V lost 5 bases and J lost 11 bases. The CDR3 region has the DNA TGTGCCAGCAGCACGACAGGGCAGCAGTTCTTC. This encodes CASSTTGQQFF.

This clone was observed a handful of times. The V gene is TRBV29-1, the J gene TRBJ1-4; D not resolved. The germline CDR1 and CDR2 sequences are SQVTM and ANQGSEA. This CDR3 region has 12 residues. The V end was cut by 0 bases, the J end by 6 bases, with 5 bases between. Here the CDR3 DNA reads TGCAGCGTTGAAGAGAGAGATGAAAAACTGTTTTTT. Its translation: CSVEERDEKLFF.

The genes are TRBV11-2 and TRBJ2-7; D possibly corresponds to TRBD2 (7 bases). The CDR3 is 15 amino acids. The V end was cut by 8 bases, the J end by 5 bases, with 22 bases between. Germline-derived CDR1 and CDR2 are SGHAT and FQNNGV. CDR3 coding DNA: TGTGCCAGCTCCGACGGGGGGCTCTGGGGGGACGAGCAGTACTTC. This gives the protein CASSDGGLWGDEQYF.

The table lists this clone with a count of one. The CDR3: CASSDGLNQPQHF. The CDR3 DNA reads TGTGCCAGCAGTGACGGGTTGAATCAGCCCCAGCATTTT. The chain combines TRBV6-4 with TRBJ1-5; D is unclear. Per the germline V gene, CDR1 is MRHNA and CDR2 is SNTAGT. Trimming pared 2 bases from V and 4 bases from J, leaving 6 bases between. CDR3 length: 13 amino acids.

CDR3 region: CASSEAPGGNTIYF. CDR3 nucleotides: TGTGCCAGCAGTGAGGCCCCTGGAGGAAACACCATATATTTT. This sequence joins TRBV6-1 and TRBJ1-3, with D hard to call. In germline, CDR1 is MNHNS, CDR2 SASEGT. The CDR3 has 14 amino acids. Deletions cut 3 bases from V and 4 bases from J, with 10 bases between.

J is TRBJ1-6 and V is TRBV4-2; weak D call: TRBD1 (6 bases). Deletions cut 0 bases from V and 10 bases from J, with 13 bases between. Germline V CDR1 and CDR2: LGHNA, YNFKEQ. The CDR3 has 15 amino acids. CDR3 sequence (DNA): TGTGCCAGCAGCCAAGAAGAGGGGGTAAGATCACCCCTCCACTTT. Its translation: CASSQEEGVRSPLHF.

This chain uses TRBV7-9 with TRBJ2-7; the D call may be TRBD1 or TRBD2 (5 bases each). The CDR3 has 13 residues. V was clipped by 3 bases and J by 3 bases, with 9 bases between them. In germline, CDR1 is SEHNR, CDR2 FQNEAQ (reference sequence). The CDR3 here is CASSFGDGYEQYF. In DNA, the CDR3 is TGTGCCAGCAGCTTCGGGGACGGCTACGAGCAGTACTTC.

The chain links TRBV6-5 to TRBJ2-4; D is unclear. Germline CDR1 is MNHEY and CDR2 is SVGAGI. The V gene lost 5 bases and the J gene lost 3 bases, with 14 bases spanning the gap. This CDR3 region has 15 residues. The CDR3, as DNA: TGTGCCAGCAGTAAAACGGCCTGGGGCAAAAACATTCAGTACTTC. Its translation: CASSKTAWGKNIQYF.

This clone has a single count. This chain joins TRBV5-6 and TRBJ2-3, with D uncertain. Trimming removed 1 base from V and 0 bases from J, with 15 bases in between. The CDR3 has 17 amino acids. The germline V gene has CDR1 SGHDT and CDR2 YYEEEE. This CDR3 reads CASSLYQAEPSTDTQYF. The CDR3 DNA follows: TGTGCCAGCAGCTTGTATCAGGCAGAGCCTAGCACAGATACGCAGTATTTT. The complete variable domain, with remaining parts taken from reference TRBV5-6 and TRBJ2-3, reads DAGVTQSPTHLIKTRGQQVTLRCSPKSGHDTVSWYQQALGQGPQFIFQYYEEEERQRGNFPDRFSGHQFPNYSSELNVNALLLGDSALYLCASSLYQAEPSTDTQYFGPGTRLTVL.

This chain links TRBV11-2 with TRBJ2-1; TRBD2 matches 12 bases. Germline loops: CDR1 SGHAT, CDR2 FQNNGV. The CDR3 loop spans 15 amino acids. The trim removed 5 bases at V and 8 bases at J, leaving 7 bases unmatched. The CDR3 bases are TGTGCCAGCAGCAATCTAGCGGGGGGGATCGATGAGCAGTTCTTC. Amino acids: CASSNLAGGIDEQFF.

V and J are TRBV10-2 and TRBJ1-1; 8 bases align to TRBD1. From germline, CDR1 is WSHSY and CDR2 SAAADI. The V and J ends lost 8 bases and 1 base, in that order; junction bases with no gene match: 3. There are 13 residues in the CDR3. The CDR3 DNA follows: TGCGCCAGCCGACAGGGGAAGAACACTGAAGCTTTCTTT. Translating gives CASRQGKNTEAFF.